This TCR beta chain originates from a study of T cells in Graves' hyperthyroidism and ophthalmopathy. Study results and caveats: In the analysis, a 13 V-J model separated ophthalmopathy from stable hyperthyroidism.

Researchers took RNA transcripts and amplified the TCR beta CDR3 regions from them. The study used the HTBI primer set for a first-round RT-PCR of the TCR CDR3. Each CDR3 protein gets one entry after TCRdb re-called the multiplex PCR reads with MiXCR. The sample has 490,000 or so distinct CDR3 sequences, 40% to 55% seen once. As regards this clonotype: What it binds is not known.

The source is an adult woman with Graves' disease, either hyperthyroidism or ophthalmopathy (not recorded which). The sample comprised peripheral blood or thyroid tissue (not recorded which).

The CDR3, as DNA: TGTGCCAGCAGCTTCGTCAGGGGGCTTAGCGGGGAGCTGTTTTTT. Translation gives CASSFVRGLSGELFF. The rearrangement joins TRBV7-6 to TRBJ2-2, with TRBD1 matching 8 bases. The germline CDR1 and CDR2 sequences are SGHVS and FNYEAQ. With 3 bases clipped from V and 7 bases from J, the junction kept 7 bases outside the gene matches. The CDR3 has 15 amino acids.